This record covers a single T cell receptor (beta chain). The antigen remains unidentified. The sample belongs to a study of shared clonotypes between healthy human individuals. Findings and limits, study-wide: Incompleteness in sorted-subset sequencing, despite large depth, was shown by rarefaction.

The assay was carried out at the deep level. Several immunoSEQ plates held equal portions of the genomic DNA taken from each subset. Profiled with immunoSEQ multiplex PCR; TCRdb holds only in-frame clones, not every one. Of approximately 1.5 million clones listed, 95% to 99% are singletons. The CDR3 is made up of 15 amino acids. Germline loops: CDR1 MDHEN, CDR2 SYDVKM. The germline V and J ends were trimmed by 0 bases and 4 bases, with 13 bases remaining between them. Each donor was a Caucasian adult residing in Nashville, Tennessee. The source is a man aged 30-40 years in good health. The V call is TRBV28, the J call TRBJ2-7; tentatively, D is TRBD1 (6 bases). Sequencing used naive CD4+ T cells sorted from blood. Subset described: CD45RA+ positively selected. The CDR3 region is CASSLWETGKYEQYF. The DNA of the CDR3 is TGTGCCAGCAGTTTATGGGAAACAGGGAAATACGAGCAGTACTTC.